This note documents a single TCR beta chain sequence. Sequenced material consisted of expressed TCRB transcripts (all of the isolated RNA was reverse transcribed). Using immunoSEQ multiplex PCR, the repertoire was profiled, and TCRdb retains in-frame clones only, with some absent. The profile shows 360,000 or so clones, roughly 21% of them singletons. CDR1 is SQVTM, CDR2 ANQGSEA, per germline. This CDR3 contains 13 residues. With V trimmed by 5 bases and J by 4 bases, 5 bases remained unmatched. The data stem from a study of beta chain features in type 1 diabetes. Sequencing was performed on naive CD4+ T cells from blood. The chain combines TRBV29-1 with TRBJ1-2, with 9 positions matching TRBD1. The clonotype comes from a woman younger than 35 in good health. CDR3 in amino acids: CSVRTGASYGYTF. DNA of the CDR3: TGCAGCGTTAGGACAGGGGCAAGCTATGGCTACACCTTC.